This T cell receptor beta chain was captured by sequencing in a study of control samples from healthy donors and cancer patients. Repertoires were generated with immunoSEQ multiplex PCR, while TCRdb's copy carries only in-frame clones and drops some. Of approximately 58,000 clones listed, 70% to 90% are singletons. CDR1 and CDR2 (germline): MNHNS, SASEGT. CDR3 length: 16 amino acids. V was trimmed by 0 bases and J by 2 bases, leaving 11 bases between them. This receptor was taken from a woman aged 55-70 years with lung cancer. Sequencing was carried out using PBMCs. V usage is TRBV6-1 and J usage is TRBJ1-3, with D tentatively TRBD1 (5 bases). The CDR3 sequence: CASSEAAGGTGNTIYF. CDR3 nucleotides: TGTGCCAGCAGTGAAGCGGCCGGGGGGACTGGAAACACCATATATTTT.